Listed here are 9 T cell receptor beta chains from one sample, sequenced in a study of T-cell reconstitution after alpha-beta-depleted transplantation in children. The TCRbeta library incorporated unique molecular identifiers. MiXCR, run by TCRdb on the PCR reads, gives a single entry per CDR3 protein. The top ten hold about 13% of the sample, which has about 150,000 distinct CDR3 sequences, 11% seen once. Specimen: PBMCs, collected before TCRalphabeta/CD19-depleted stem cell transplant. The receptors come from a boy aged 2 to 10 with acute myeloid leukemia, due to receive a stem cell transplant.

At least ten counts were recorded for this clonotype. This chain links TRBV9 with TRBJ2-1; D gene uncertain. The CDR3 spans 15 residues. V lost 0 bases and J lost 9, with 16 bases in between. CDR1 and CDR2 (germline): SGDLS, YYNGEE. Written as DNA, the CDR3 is TGTGCCAGCAGCGTAGGTACCGCCTTTACGACTGAGCAGTTCTTC. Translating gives CASSVGTAFTTEQFF.

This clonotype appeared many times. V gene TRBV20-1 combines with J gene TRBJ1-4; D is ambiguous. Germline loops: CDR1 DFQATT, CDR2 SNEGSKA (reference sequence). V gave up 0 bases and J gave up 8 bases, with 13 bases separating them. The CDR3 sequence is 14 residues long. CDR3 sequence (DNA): TGCAGTGCTAGAGATGAGACGATACGGGAAAAACTGTTTTTT. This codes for CSARDETIREKLFF.

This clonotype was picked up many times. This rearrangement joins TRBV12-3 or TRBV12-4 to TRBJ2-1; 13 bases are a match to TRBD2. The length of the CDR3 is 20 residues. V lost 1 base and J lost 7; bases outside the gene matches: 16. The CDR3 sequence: CASSLGFRGVGTSGINEQFF. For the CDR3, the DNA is TGTGCCAGCAGTTTAGGGTTTAGGGGGGTGGGGACTAGCGGGATTAATGAGCAGTTCTTC.

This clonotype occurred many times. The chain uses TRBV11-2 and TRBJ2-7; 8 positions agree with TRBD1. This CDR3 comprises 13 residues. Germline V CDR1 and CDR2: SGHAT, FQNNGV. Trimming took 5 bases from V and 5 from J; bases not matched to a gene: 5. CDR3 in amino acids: CASSPDRDHEQYV. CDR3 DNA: TGTGCCAGCAGCCCGGACAGGGATCACGAGCAGTACGTC.

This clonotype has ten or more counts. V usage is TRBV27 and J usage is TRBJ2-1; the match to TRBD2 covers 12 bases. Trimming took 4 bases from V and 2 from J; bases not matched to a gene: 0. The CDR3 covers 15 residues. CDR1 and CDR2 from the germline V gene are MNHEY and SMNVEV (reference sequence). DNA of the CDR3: TGTGCCAGCAGTTGGACTAGCGGGACCTACAATGAGCAGTTCTTC. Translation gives CASSWTSGTYNEQFF.

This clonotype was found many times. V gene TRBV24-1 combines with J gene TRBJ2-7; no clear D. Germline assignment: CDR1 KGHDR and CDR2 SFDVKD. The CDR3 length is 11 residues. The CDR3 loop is CAPPCSYEQYV. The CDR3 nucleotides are TGTGCACCTCCGTGCTCCTACGAGCAGTACGTC.

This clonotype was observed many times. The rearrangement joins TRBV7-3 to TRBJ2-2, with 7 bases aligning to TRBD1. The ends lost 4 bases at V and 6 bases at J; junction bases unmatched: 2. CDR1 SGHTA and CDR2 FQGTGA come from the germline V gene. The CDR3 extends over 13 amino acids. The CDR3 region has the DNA TGTGCCAGCAGCTCCGGACAGGCCGGGGAGCTGTTTTTT. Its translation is CASSSGQAGELFF.

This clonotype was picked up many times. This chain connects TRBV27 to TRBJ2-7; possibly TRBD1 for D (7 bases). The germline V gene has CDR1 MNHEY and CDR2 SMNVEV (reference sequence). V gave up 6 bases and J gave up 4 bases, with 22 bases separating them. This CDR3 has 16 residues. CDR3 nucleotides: TGTGCCAGCAGGCCCCAGGGCAGGGGGGCGGCATACGAGCAGTACTTC. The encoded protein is CASRPQGRGAAYEQYF.

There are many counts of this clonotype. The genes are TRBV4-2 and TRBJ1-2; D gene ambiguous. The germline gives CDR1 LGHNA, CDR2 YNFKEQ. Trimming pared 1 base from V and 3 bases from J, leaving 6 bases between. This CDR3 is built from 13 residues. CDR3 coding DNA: TGTGCCAGCAGCCAAGCTAGATACTATGGCTACACCTTC. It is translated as CASSQARYYGYTF.